The 8 T cell receptor beta chains given below trace back to one sample, sequenced in a study of Tregs in tolerant kidney transplant recipients. Profiled with immunoSEQ multiplex PCR; TCRdb holds only in-frame clones, not every one. The sample lists under 100,000 clones; roughly nine tenths were seen once. The sample taken for sequencing was CD8+ T cells from blood. These receptors came from a human donor in good health.

The chain couples TRBV27 to TRBJ2-1; TRBD2 matches at 11 bases. Germline CDR1 and CDR2: MNHEY and SMNVEV (reference sequence). The V and J ends lost 5 bases and 6 bases, in that order; junction bases with no gene match: 6. The CDR3 totals 15 residues. The CDR3 bases are TGTGCCAGCAGTCACGGGACTAGCGGAACCAATGAGCAGTTCTTC. Translating gives CASSHGTSGTNEQFF.

The chain links TRBV19 to TRBJ2-7; 7 nucleotides line up with TRBD2. CDR3 length equals 13 residues. Germline V gene sequence: CDR1 LNHDA, CDR2 SQIVND (reference sequence). The J segment lost 9 bases and the V segment lost 4 bases, leaving 9 bases of the junction unmatched. The CDR3 coding sequence is TGTGCCAGTAGTACCCCGAGGGGAGGGGTGCAGTACTTC. Translated, it gives CASSTPRGGVQYF. Based on the CDR3 plus reference TRBV19 and TRBJ2-7, the full variable domain is DGGITQSPKYLFRKEGQNVTLSCEQNLNHDAMYWYRQDPGQGLRLIYYSQIVNDFQKGDIAEGYSVSREKKESFPLTVTSAQKNPTAFYLCASSTPRGGVQYFGPGTRLTVT.

This chain connects TRBV6-5 to TRBJ1-1; no reliable D call. The germline gives CDR1 MNHEY, CDR2 SVGAGI. CDR3 length: 12 amino acids. V gave up 6 bases and J gave up 0 bases, with 5 bases separating them. The CDR3 here is CASSSMNTEAFF. CDR3 coding DNA: TGTGCCAGCAGCAGCATGAACACTGAAGCTTTCTTT.

The V gene is TRBV5-4, the J gene TRBJ2-1; weak D call: TRBD2 (5 bases). The V end was cut by 4 bases, the J end by 2 bases, with 10 bases between. Germline V lookup: CDR1 SGHNT, CDR2 YYREEE (reference sequence). The length of the CDR3 is 14 residues. CDR3 amino acids: CASSISDPYNEQFF. The CDR3 DNA sequence: TGTGCCAGCAGCATTAGCGACCCCTACAATGAGCAGTTCTTC.

This chain links TRBV19 with TRBJ1-5, with TRBD1 as a possible D gene (5 bases). The CDR3 is 14 amino acids. The V end lost 7 bases, the J end lost 0 bases, and 10 bases lay between the germline ends. CDR1 is LNHDA, CDR2 SQIVND, per germline (reference sequence). In nucleotides, the CDR3 is TGTGCCAGTAATGAACAGGTTAGCAATCAGCCCCAGCATTTT. Translated: CASNEQVSNQPQHF.

This chain links TRBV7-6 with TRBJ1-3, with D uncertain. The CDR3 length is 14 residues. V lost 7 bases, J lost 0 bases, and 10 bases lay in between. The germline gives CDR1 SGHVS, CDR2 FNYEAQ. The CDR3 protein is CASIPSPSGNTIYF. The CDR3 coding sequence is TGTGCCAGCATTCCTAGTCCCTCTGGAAACACCATATATTTT.

The chain carries TRBV2 and TRBJ2-1; 7 bases fit TRBD2. CDR1 and CDR2 (germline): SNHLY, FYNNEI. The trim removed 7 bases at V and 4 bases at J, leaving 16 bases unmatched. This CDR3 region has 17 residues. CDR3 bases: TGTGCCAGCATAGTCCGGCCAGAGGGCGGGAGTTACAATGAGCAGTTCTTC. Protein product: CASIVRPEGGSYNEQFF.

V and J are TRBV5-4 and TRBJ2-7; maybe TRBD1 (5 bases). Trimming removed 3 bases at V and 0 bases at J, with 16 bases between. From germline, CDR1 is SGHNT and CDR2 YYREEE (reference sequence). CDR3 length: 16 residues. In nucleotides, the CDR3 is TGTGCCAGCAGCTCTCCAAGCACGGACAACTCCTACGAGCAGTACTTC. Its protein product is CASSSPSTDNSYEQYF. The full variable domain, in which reference TRBV5-4 and TRBJ2-7 provide the parts outside the CDR3, is ETGVTQSPTHLIKTRGQQVTLRCSSQSGHNTVSWYQQALGQGPQFIFQYYREEENGRGNFPPRFSGLQFPNYSSELNVNALELDDSALYLCASSSPSTDNSYEQYFGPGTRLTVT.